The 17 T cell receptor beta chains listed next were all sequenced from one sample in a study of T cells in Graves' hyperthyroidism and ophthalmopathy. Using RNA transcripts as the source, TCR beta CDR3 regions were amplified. The HTBI primer set drove a first-round RT-PCR of the TCR CDR3. Each CDR3 protein gets one entry after TCRdb re-called the multiplex PCR reads with MiXCR. The sample yields about 400,000 distinct CDR3 sequences, roughly 13% seen once. The sample comprised blood. The receptors originated from a man in his fifties or sixties with Graves' ophthalmopathy.

Worth noting for this clonotype: A much larger clone lies a single base off, so this may be a read error. The V and J genes are TRBV20-1 and TRBJ2-2, with a weak D call TRBD2 (6 bases). V was shortened by 7 bases and J by 1 base, with 10 bases between the two germline ends. The V gene's germline CDR1 is DFQATT and CDR2 SNEGSKA (reference sequence). This CDR3 has 13 residues. The CDR3 sequence is CSEREENTGELFF. The CDR3 nucleotides read TGCAGTGAGAGGGAGGAGAACACCGGGGAGCTGTTTTTT.

This clonotype was detected ten times or more. V is TRBV30 and J is TRBJ2-3, with D maybe TRBD2 (5 bases). Trimming shortened V by 4 bases and J by 1 base, and 6 bases separated the two germline ends. Per the germline V gene, CDR1 is GTSNPN and CDR2 is SVGIG (reference sequence). The CDR3 has 12 residues. The CDR3 sequence is CAWTEGTDTQYF. CDR3 nucleotides: TGTGCCTGGACGGAGGGCACAGATACGCAGTATTTT.

The table lists this clonotype with many counts. The V call is TRBV20-1, the J call TRBJ2-3; D might be TRBD1 (5 bases). V was cut by 6 bases and J by 0 bases, with 13 bases left in between. Per germline, CDR1 DFQATT and CDR2 SNEGSKA (reference sequence). The CDR3 covers 14 residues. The CDR3 coding sequence is TGCAGTGCCCGGTGGGGCGGCAGCACAGATACGCAGTATTTT. It yields the protein CSARWGGSTDTQYF.

This rearrangement joins TRBV6-4 to TRBJ2-1; 8 bases match TRBD1. The CDR3 extends over 15 amino acids. Germline CDR1 is MRHNA and CDR2 is SNTAGT. After removal of 6 bases from V and 5 bases from J, the junction contained 9 bases not matched to a gene. The CDR3 sequence is CASREDRGLNNEQFF. The CDR3 bases are TGTGCCAGCAGAGAAGACAGGGGTCTCAACAATGAGCAGTTCTTC.

This clonotype was counted at least ten times. The chain carries TRBV6-1 and TRBJ1-2; no reliable D call. The germline gives CDR1 MNHNS, CDR2 SASEGT. This CDR3 is 16 amino acids long. V lost 3 bases and J lost 3, with 17 bases in between. The CDR3 protein is CASSEGWRGLDYGYTF. The CDR3 region has the DNA TGTGCCAGCAGTGAGGGGTGGAGAGGTCTGGACTATGGCTACACCTTC.

This clonotype turned up a few times. This rearrangement joins TRBV30 to TRBJ2-7; D gene uncertain. The ends were cut back, 1 base at V and 0 bases at J, with 7 bases in the middle. CDR1 is GTSNPN, CDR2 SVGIG, per germline (reference sequence). This CDR3 region has 13 residues. CDR3 DNA: TGTGCCTGGAGTGCCGGCGGCTCCTACGAGCAGTACTTC. It encodes CAWSAGGSYEQYF.

This clonotype was seen repeatedly, ten times or more. The chain joins TRBV5-1 to TRBJ1-6; tentative D call: TRBD1 (5 bases). V lost 1 base and J lost 0, with 11 bases in between. Germline CDR1 is SGHRS and CDR2 is YFSETQ. This CDR3 contains 17 residues. The CDR3 protein is CASSLRAGSSYNSPLHF. CDR3 DNA: TGCGCCAGCAGCTTGCGAGCAGGGAGCTCCTATAATTCACCCCTCCACTTT.

This clonotype showed up many times. CDR3 region: CASSGTSGRPEEQFF. The CDR3 region has the DNA TGTGCCAGCAGTGGGACTAGCGGGCGCCCAGAAGAGCAGTTCTTC. The chain joins TRBV2 to TRBJ2-1; 11 nucleotides align to TRBD2. The CDR3 covers 15 residues. The V and J ends lost 4 bases and 10 bases, in that order; junction bases with no gene match: 9. CDR1 is SNHLY, CDR2 FYNNEI, per germline.

This clonotype appeared many times. The chain recombines TRBV20-1 with TRBJ2-7; D is perhaps TRBD2 (5 bases). The V gene lost 4 bases and the J gene lost 7 bases, with 23 bases spanning the gap. Per germline, CDR1 DFQATT and CDR2 SNEGSKA (reference sequence). The length of the CDR3 is 15 residues. The CDR3 DNA follows: TGCAGTGCTATCCTAAGCGGAGGCAGCACCACTGAGCAGTACTTC. It yields the protein CSAILSGGSTTEQYF.

This clonotype was detected many times. The chain uses TRBV6-1 and TRBJ1-5; TRBD1 matches at 8 bases. Germline assignment: CDR1 MNHNS and CDR2 SASEGT. The CDR3 has 16 amino acids. Losses at the gene ends were 2 bases for V and 6 bases for J; bases not matched to a gene: 9. CDR3 DNA sequence: TGTGCCAGCAGTGAAAAGAGCAGGGGGCTGGGTCAGCCCCAGCATTTT. Translating it yields CASSEKSRGLGQPQHF.

This clonotype has a handful of counts. This chain links TRBV4-2 with TRBJ2-1; no firm D call. This CDR3 region has 16 residues. Trimming took off 0 bases at V and 3 bases at J, with 12 bases between the two ends. Germline V lookup: CDR1 LGHNA, CDR2 YNFKEQ. The CDR3 DNA sequence: TGTGCCAGCAGCCAAGATCCTGGGCTAATCTACAATGAGCAGTTCTTC. It codes for CASSQDPGLIYNEQFF.

This clonotype appeared a single time. This chain uses TRBV28 with TRBJ1-3; the D gene is possibly TRBD1 (5 bases). The V gene lost 6 bases and the J gene lost 1 base, with 16 bases spanning the gap. Germline lookup yields CDR1 MDHEN and CDR2 SYDVKM. This CDR3 comprises 16 residues. The CDR3 protein is CASSRTGPPSGNTIYF. CDR3 DNA sequence: TGTGCCAGCAGCCGAACGGGACCTCCATCTGGAAACACCATATATTTT.

This clonotype came up many times. V is TRBV3-1 and J is TRBJ1-2; maybe TRBD1 (5 bases). The CDR3 spans 13 residues. V was cut by 0 bases and J by 7 bases, with 9 bases left in between. Per the germline V gene, CDR1 is LGHDT and CDR2 is YNNKEL (reference sequence). The CDR3 spells CASSQDGGGGYTF. The CDR3 bases are TGTGCCAGCAGCCAAGATGGGGGAGGTGGCTACACCTTC.

This clonotype has only a few counts. V usage is TRBV19 and J usage is TRBJ1-3; the D is unclear. The germline gives CDR1 LNHDA, CDR2 SQIVND (reference sequence). This CDR3 has 19 amino acids. V dropped 6 bases and J dropped 5 bases, with 29 bases sitting between them. The CDR3 bases are TGTGCCAGTAGCGTACACCTACGCCCAACCACTTCGGGGAGAAACACCATATATTTT. This translates into CASSVHLRPTTSGRNTIYF.

This clonotype was detected many times. This chain joins TRBV5-5 and TRBJ2-1, with a weak D call TRBD1 (5 bases). V was shortened by 5 bases and J by 4 bases, with 13 bases between the two germline ends. The CDR3 totals 14 residues. CDR1 and CDR2 (germline): SGHKS, YYEKEE (reference sequence). CDR3 DNA: TGTGCCAGCAGTCCTAATACAGGATACAATGAGCAGTTCTTC. Its translation: CASSPNTGYNEQFF.

This clonotype was seen ten or more times. V usage is TRBV5-1 and J usage is TRBJ1-1; no clear D gene. V lost 0 bases and J lost 7, with 7 bases in between. CDR3 length equals 12 residues. The germline gives CDR1 SGHRS, CDR2 YFSETQ. The CDR3 DNA sequence: TGCGCCAGCAGCTTGGCCGCCGGTGAAGCTTTCTTT. This gives the protein CASSLAAGEAFF.

This clonotype was picked up a small number of times. The chain combines TRBV29-1 with TRBJ1-1, with a possible D match to TRBD1 (6 bases). Trimming pared 5 bases from V and 1 base from J, leaving 11 bases between. Germline V gives CDR1 SQVTM, CDR2 ANQGSEA. The CDR3 runs to 13 residues. CDR3 region: CSVLTGPNTEAFF. The CDR3 coding sequence is TGCAGCGTTCTGACAGGCCCGAACACTGAAGCTTTCTTT.